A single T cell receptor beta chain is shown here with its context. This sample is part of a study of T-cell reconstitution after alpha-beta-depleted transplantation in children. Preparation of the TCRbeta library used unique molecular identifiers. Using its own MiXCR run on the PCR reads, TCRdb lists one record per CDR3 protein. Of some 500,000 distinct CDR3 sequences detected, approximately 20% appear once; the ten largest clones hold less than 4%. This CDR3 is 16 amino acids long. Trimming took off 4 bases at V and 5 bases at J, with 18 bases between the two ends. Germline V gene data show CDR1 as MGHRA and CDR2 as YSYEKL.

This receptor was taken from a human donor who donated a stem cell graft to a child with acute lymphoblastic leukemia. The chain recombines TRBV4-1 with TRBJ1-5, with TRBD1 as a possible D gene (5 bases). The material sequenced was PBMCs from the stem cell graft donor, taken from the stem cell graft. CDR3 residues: CASSPTWAGRDQPQHF. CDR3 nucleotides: TGCGCCAGCAGCCCCACCTGGGCAGGGAGAGATCAGCCCCAGCATTTT.